This T cell receptor beta chain emerged from a study of blood T cell repertoires in COVID-19. Across the study: From T cells, B-cell-depleted T cells, or PBMCs came the material, which was cDNA or gDNA.

In the authors' methods: Scientists estimated how many nucleated cells there were by amplifying reference gene primers. Method: immunoSEQ multiplex PCR; TCRdb's copy keeps in-frame clones and lacks some. D and trimming were read from the DNA, whereas the V and J calls and clone size are those reported in that table. The top ten clones hold about 6.5% of a sample with some 49,000 clones, 75% to 95% of them seen once. The CDR3 length is 16 residues. Germline V lookup: CDR1 LGHNT, CDR2 FRNRAP. J lost 2 bases, V lost 5 bases, and 9 bases had no gene match. Sequenced input: peripheral blood. The receptor was derived from a man aged 50 to 60 with active COVID-19. The rearrangement uses TRBV12-5 and TRBJ2-5, with 9 positions matching TRBD1. The CDR3: CASGPPGQGLQETQYF. CDR3 nucleotide sequence: TGTGCTAGTGGTCCCCCTGGACAGGGGCTGCAAGAGACCCAGTACTTC.